This TCR beta chain was captured by sequencing in a study of T cells in Graves' hyperthyroidism and ophthalmopathy (dated by TCRdb to about 2019). About the study as a whole: Peripheral blood samples were taken at the time of initial diagnosis, prior to any treatment. To identify distinguishing TCR V-J signatures, a discovery cohort of some 99 patients was used, comprising 40 to 45 with Graves' ophthalmopathy and under 60 with stable Graves' hyperthyroidism. An independent validation cohort of under 20 hyperthyroidism patients and 17 patients who later progressed to ophthalmopathy tested prospective prediction of ophthalmopathy. The roughly 91 discovery patients were randomly divided into training and test sets at a 7:3 ratio. The study also compared thyroid tissue and blood T-cell repertoires from several Graves' hyperthyroidism patients. Once sampling was done, hyperthyroidism patients were given methimazole at a starting dose of 30 mg daily, whereas ophthalmopathy patients were given high-dose intravenous methylprednisolone. The paper describes TCR Vbeta CDR3 sequencing of 130 to 150 peripheral blood samples, made up of around 41 ophthalmopathy patients, around 78 hyperthyroidism patients and some 17 progressor patients.

Amplification of TCR beta CDR3 regions was carried out from RNA transcripts. The first round of RT-PCR for the TCR CDR3 was performed with the HTBI primer set and the Qiagen OneStep RT-PCR kit. Libraries were constructed in a second round of multiplex PCR, after which size selection and purification were performed. Paired-end sequencing of the libraries was performed with 100 bp reads on an Illumina HiSeq2000. The authors' analysis ran thus. SOAPnuke was used to process the raw data, throwing out any read that contained adapters or uncalled bases, had a mean Phred below 15, or lacked an exact constant-primer or identifier match. COPE v1.2.5 was used to merge the high-quality paired reads, and each unique nucleotide sequence was defined as a clonotype. MiTCR v1.1 was used to align clonotypes to the IMGT TRBV, TRBD and TRBJ reference segments. The analysis was restricted to V-J combinations with a frequency above 0.0001, which together covered over 99% of the repertoires. The TCS score was defined as the ratio of F50 (clonal expansion) to E x V (chaos), calculated using BLOSUM62-based TCRdist between CDR3 peptides within each V-J. Welch's t-statistics and random forest reduced around 550 V-J features to fewer than 15, which were used in a naive Bayes classifier (R e1071). The public reads were reprocessed in TCRdb via fastp at Q25 and MiXCR, keeping in-frame beta chains. Each CDR3 protein appears once, grouped with its most common genes and DNA. Here the V and J calls rest on TCRdb's processing, not on the authors' analysis. The sample contains a few hundred thousand distinct CDR3 sequences, 15% of them found a single time. Approximately 29% of the sample goes to the ten largest clones.

CDR1 and CDR2, looked up from the germline V gene (reference sequence), are MNHEY and SMNVEV. From the cysteine up to the phenylalanine, the CDR3 has a length of 15 residues. This entry keeps only the CDR3 DNA: 45 bases, framed from base 1. V is trimmed back by 0 bases and J by 8 bases, and the junction contains 6 bases that no gene match accounts for. Ten or more counts support this clonotype. There is no known antigen for this receptor. Base qualities are missing; no much larger clone stands one base away. A patient counted as having stable Graves' hyperthyroidism if no progression to ophthalmopathy occurred over 18 months of follow-up. Hyperthyroidism patients were newly diagnosed, had a disease duration of under 2 months, and were aged 18 to 65 years. Exclusion was applied to patients with uncontrolled infections, other autoimmune diseases, pregnancy or lactation. Clinical symptoms, serum thyroxine and TRAb, thyroid ultrasound, and orbital computed tomography formed the basis for the diagnoses. PBMCs were isolated from more than 9 ml of fresh peripheral blood by Ficoll-Paque density gradient centrifugation. Trizol reagent was used to extract total RNA, and RNA quality was then checked on an Agilent 2100 Bioanalyzer.

Study-wide findings and limitations: Sample size was not statistically predetermined, and investigators were not blinded to group allocation. A 13 V-J signature model separated ophthalmopathy from stable hyperthyroidism, with around 91% sensitivity and 81.08% specificity in cross-validation and 80%/75% in testing. Blood samples also contained most of the expanded thyroid clonotypes (frequency above 0.001), which suggests that blood repertoires may reflect thyroid immune responses. In validation, the model predicted progression to ophthalmopathy with over 65% sensitivity and approximately 72% specificity, a median of about 6.7 months before onset.

This sequence originates from a young woman with Graves' hyperthyroidism. Sequenced input: blood. The chain was built from TRBV27 and TRBJ2-1; TRBD2 fits 8 bases in the junction. The CDR3 region reads CASSLSAGGNYEQFF. The nucleotide sequence reads as follows: TGTGCCAGCAGTTTATCGGCGGGAGGTAATTATGAGCAGTTCTTC.